These 31 T cell receptor beta chains were sequenced from one sample in a study of blood T cell repertoires in COVID-19. This table comes from immunoSEQ multiplex PCR, and its TCRdb copy is limited to in-frame clones, with some not included. The sample has under 200,000 clones, 84% seen once. Sequenced sample: peripheral blood. Receptor source: a woman older than 75 with COVID-19, enrolled during active disease.

The DNA of the CDR3 is TGTGCCAGCTCATCCTTAGGGGGTGTGAACACTGAAGCTTTCTTT. It yields the protein CASSSLGGVNTEAFF. The chain employs TRBV18 and TRBJ1-1; D may be TRBD1 (6 bases). CDR1 and CDR2 from the germline V gene are KGHSH and LQKENI. V dropped 5 bases and J dropped 0 bases, with 13 bases sitting between them. This CDR3 is built from 15 residues.

The chain couples TRBV2 to TRBJ2-3; 8 bases match TRBD2. V shed 10 bases, J shed 5 bases, and the junction held 8 bases outside the gene matches. The CDR3 runs to 13 residues. Per the germline V gene, CDR1 is SNHLY and CDR2 is FYNNEI. The CDR3 region is CATTMGLGDTQYF. The CDR3 nucleotides read TGTGCCACCACAATGGGACTAGGAGATACGCAGTATTTT.

CDR3 amino acids: CASSQDFLVEGSTDTQYF. The CDR3 region has the DNA TGCGCCAGCAGCCAAGATTTTCTCGTGGAGGGTAGCACAGATACGCAGTATTTT. The V call is TRBV4-3, the J call TRBJ2-3; the D gene is possibly TRBD2 (6 bases). CDR1 is LGHNA and CDR2 is YSLEER in the germline V gene. The CDR3 is 18 residues long. V shed 0 bases and J shed 0 bases, with 16 bases lying between them.

The chain employs TRBV29-1 and TRBJ1-4; D is ambiguous. CDR3 length: 12 residues. Germline CDR1 and CDR2: SQVTM and ANQGSEA. Between the trimmed V and J ends, which lost 7 bases and 6 bases, there was a span of 12 bases. For the CDR3, the DNA is TGCAGCGCCGTGTTGGTAGATGAAAAACTGTTTTTT. Encoded protein: CSAVLVDEKLFF.

This clone turned up a few times. The chain is built from TRBV7-6 and TRBJ1-3, with D possibly matching TRBD1 (5 bases). Germline lookup yields CDR1 SGHVS and CDR2 FNYEAQ. V gave up 1 base and J gave up 3 bases, with 7 bases separating them. The CDR3 runs to 14 residues. This CDR3 is CASSLEGDGNTIYF. The DNA of the CDR3 is TGTGCCAGCAGCTTAGAAGGGGATGGAAACACCATATATTTT. Full variable domain (missing parts from reference TRBV7-6 and TRBJ1-3): GAGVSQSPRYKVTKRGQDVALRCDPISGHVSLYWYRQALGQGPEFLTYFNYEAQQDKSGLPNDRFSAERPEGSISTLTIQRTEQRDSAMYRCASSLEGDGNTIYFGEGSWLTVV.

The V call is TRBV2, the J call TRBJ1-6; D possibly corresponds to TRBD1 (5 bases). Germline CDR1 reads SNHLY; CDR2 reads FYNNEI. Trimming stripped 6 bases from V and 4 bases from J, with 10 bases between. CDR3 length: 14 amino acids. DNA for the CDR3: TGTGCCAGCAGGCTGACAGAATATAATTCACCCCTCCACTTT. Translating gives CASRLTEYNSPLHF.

The V call is TRBV24-1, the J call TRBJ2-3; 8 nucleotides match TRBD2. There are 15 residues in the CDR3. Germline CDR1 KGHDR, CDR2 SFDVKD. The junction had 8 bases not matched to a gene; V was cut back by 7 bases and J by 3 bases. The CDR3 sequence: CATSPHGRETDTQYF. In nucleotides, the CDR3 is TGTGCCACCAGCCCACACGGGAGGGAGACAGATACGCAGTATTTT.

This chain links TRBV10-3 with TRBJ1-2; 8 bases fit TRBD1. V trimming: 7 bases; J trimming: 6 bases; junction bases outside the gene matches: 7. The CDR3 is 13 residues long. Germline CDR1 reads ENHRY; CDR2 reads SYGVKD. CDR3 in amino acids: CAITSDRVDGYTF. CDR3 DNA sequence: TGTGCCATCACCTCGGACAGGGTTGATGGCTACACCTTC.

This clone was seen once. This chain links TRBV19 with TRBJ1-5; 8 nucleotides match TRBD1. Trimming cost V 1 base and J 14 bases; bases outside gene matches: 4. This CDR3 is 12 amino acids long. The germline CDR1 and CDR2 sequences are LNHDA and SQIVND (reference sequence). As DNA, the CDR3 is TGTGCCAGTAGTATAGCGGGGACAGGAGAGCATTTT. Amino acids: CASSIAGTGEHF.

This chain uses TRBV2 with TRBJ2-7; no reliable D call. The CDR3 is 11 amino acids. Per germline, CDR1 SNHLY and CDR2 FYNNEI. V was cut by 6 bases and J by 2 bases, with 5 bases left in between. The CDR3 region is CASSITYEQYF. The CDR3 coding sequence is TGTGCCAGCAGCATCACCTACGAGCAGTACTTC.

This chain links TRBV29-1 with TRBJ2-7, with 7 bases matching TRBD1. This CDR3 comprises 13 residues. The germline gives CDR1 SQVTM, CDR2 ANQGSEA. The junction had 1 base not matched to a gene; V was cut back by 0 bases and J by 2 bases. DNA of the CDR3: TGCAGCGTTGAAGAGGACAGGCCCTACGAGCAGTACTTC. Translated: CSVEEDRPYEQYF.

V and J are TRBV18 and TRBJ2-7; 10 bases line up with TRBD2. Germline-derived CDR1 and CDR2 are KGHSH and LQKENI. This CDR3 spans 16 amino acids. V shed 3 bases and J 2 bases; nucleotides not matched to a gene: 7. The CDR3 loop reads CASSPIAGGTPYEQYF. The CDR3 coding sequence is TGTGCCAGCTCACCGATAGCGGGAGGTACCCCCTACGAGCAGTACTTC.

The chain joins TRBV5-5 to TRBJ2-3, with TRBD2 as a possible D gene (5 bases). CDR1 SGHKS and CDR2 YYEKEE come from the germline V gene (reference sequence). V was shortened by 4 bases and J by 4 bases, with 13 bases between the two germline ends. CDR3 length: 14 amino acids. The CDR3 DNA reads TGTGCCAGCAGCGACCCTGGAGGCGCAGATACGCAGTATTTT. Protein sequence: CASSDPGGADTQYF.

This clone was seen only once. For the CDR3, the DNA is TGCGCCAGCAGCCGAGACATGACCTACAATGAGCAGTTCTTC. Translating it yields CASSRDMTYNEQFF. The chain employs TRBV5-1 and TRBJ2-1; no clear D. This CDR3 spans 14 amino acids. The germline V gene has CDR1 SGHRS and CDR2 YFSETQ. Trimming removed 4 bases at V and 2 bases at J, with 10 bases between.

The CDR3 spells CASSIRTGGGNQPQHF. The CDR3 DNA sequence: TGTGCCAGCAGTATCCGGACAGGGGGCGGCAATCAGCCCCAGCATTTT. V usage is TRBV6-2 or TRBV6-3 and J usage is TRBJ1-5, with TRBD1 matching 11 bases. The CDR3 runs 16 residues. Per germline, CDR1 MNHEY and CDR2 SVGEGT. The ends lost 5 bases at V and 2 bases at J; junction bases unmatched: 5.

CDR3 nucleotide sequence: TGTGCCAGCGAGGGACGACAGGGAGGCACTGAAGCTTTCTTT. Protein product: CASEGRQGGTEAFF. The J gene is TRBJ1-1, the V gene TRBV7-9; 7 bases agree with TRBD1. J gave up 4 bases and V 8 bases, and 10 bases lay outside the gene matches. The CDR3 totals 14 residues. The germline V gene encodes CDR1 SEHNR and CDR2 FQNEAQ (reference sequence).

The chain joins TRBV4-1 to TRBJ2-1; D ambiguous. The CDR3 is made up of 15 amino acids. Trimming stripped 0 bases from V and 0 bases from J, with 6 bases between. Germline CDR1 and CDR2: MGHRA and YSYEKL. CDR3 in DNA: TGCGCCAGCAGCCAAGAAGCGAGCTCCTACAATGAGCAGTTCTTC. Residues: CASSQEASSYNEQFF.

The chain is built from TRBV3-1 (or the pseudogene TRBV3-2) and TRBJ1-6, with no clear D. Germline V lookup: CDR1 LGHDT, CDR2 YNNKEL (reference sequence). The CDR3 sequence is 17 residues long. Trimming cost V 0 bases and J 0 bases, with 9 bases left between them. CDR3 DNA: TGTGCCAGCAGCCAAGATGCAGGAGGCTCCTATAATTCACCCCTCCACTTT. Residues: CASSQDAGGSYNSPLHF.

In this sample, this clone turned up once. The V call is TRBV5-1, the J call TRBJ2-7, with D possibly TRBD1 on 6 matching bases. V lost 1 base and J 6 bases, leaving 17 bases between the germline ends. Germline CDR1 reads SGHRS; CDR2 reads YFSETQ. The CDR3 has 15 amino acids. The CDR3 spells CASSLSLGAESEQYF. The CDR3, as DNA: TGCGCCAGCAGCTTGTCTTTGGGGGCCGAGTCCGAGCAGTACTTC.

This rearrangement joins TRBV18 to TRBJ1-4; D is possibly TRBD1 (5 bases). V gave up 1 base and J gave up 8 bases, with 11 bases separating them. This CDR3 is built from 14 residues. Germline lookup yields CDR1 KGHSH and CDR2 LQKENI. This chain's CDR3 is CASSPQGRREKLFF. The CDR3 coding sequence is TGTGCCAGCTCACCACAGGGGAGGAGGGAAAAACTGTTTTTT.

This clone appeared once. The chain recombines TRBV19 with TRBJ2-1; D may be TRBD1 (6 bases). Looked up from germline, CDR1 is LNHDA and CDR2 is SQIVND (reference sequence). The CDR3 totals 13 residues. V was trimmed by 4 bases and J by 5 bases, leaving 9 bases between them. CDR3 in DNA: TGTGCCAGTAGTACGGACAGAGACAATGAGCAGTTCTTC. Residues: CASSTDRDNEQFF.

The chain combines TRBV7-9 with TRBJ2-5; 12 bases align to TRBD2. The CDR3 totals 15 residues. CDR1 SEHNR and CDR2 FQNEAQ come from the germline V gene (reference sequence). Losses at the gene ends were 5 bases for V and 1 base for J; bases not matched to a gene: 2. The CDR3 protein is CASSRTSGIQETQYF. CDR3 DNA: TGTGCCAGCAGCCGGACTAGCGGGATCCAAGAGACCCAGTACTTC.

V is TRBV30 and J is TRBJ2-5; TRBD1 matches 7 bases. CDR3 length equals 14 residues. V lost 0 bases, J lost 5 bases, and 6 bases stayed unmatched. Germline CDR1 and CDR2: GTSNPN and SVGIG (reference sequence). The CDR3 sequence: CAWSVQGPPETQYF. CDR3 bases: TGTGCCTGGAGTGTACAGGGGCCCCCGGAGACCCAGTACTTC.

The J gene is TRBJ2-3, the V gene TRBV12-3 or TRBV12-4; D is ambiguous. This CDR3 is 13 amino acids long. V shed 4 bases and J shed 3 bases, with 8 bases lying between them. The CDR3 loop is CASSSSRTDTQYF. In nucleotides, the CDR3 is TGTGCCAGCAGTTCATCCCGGACAGATACGCAGTATTTT.

Here the CDR3 reads CASATREQATNEKLFF. CDR3 DNA: TGTGCCAGCGCGACTAGAGAACAGGCAACTAATGAAAAACTGTTTTTT. This sequence joins TRBV6-4 and TRBJ1-4; a weak D match, TRBD1 (5 bases). The germline V and J ends were trimmed by 8 bases and 0 bases, with 16 bases remaining between them. CDR3 length equals 16 residues. Germline CDR1 reads MRHNA; CDR2 reads SNTAGT.

V and J are TRBV7-2 and TRBJ2-1; TRBD1 is a possible D gene (5 bases). The CDR3 contains 14 residues. V was cut by 2 bases and J by 10 bases, with 15 bases left in between. CDR1 SGHTA and CDR2 FQGNSA come from the germline V gene. The CDR3 loop reads CASSLSRDPREQFF. As DNA, the CDR3 is TGTGCCAGCAGCTTATCCAGGGATCCGAGGGAGCAGTTCTTC.

This sequence joins TRBV6-5 and TRBJ2-3; the match to TRBD2 covers 7 bases. The CDR3 runs 14 residues. The germline V gene has CDR1 MNHEY and CDR2 SVGAGI. V shed 4 bases and J 7 bases; nucleotides not matched to a gene: 8. In DNA form, the CDR3 reads TGTGCCAGCAGTTTACCGGGAGGTTGGAATACGCAGTATTTT. It specifies CASSLPGGWNTQYF.

This chain uses TRBV15 with TRBJ1-2; D might be TRBD1 (5 bases). Germline V gene data show CDR1 as LNHNV and CDR2 as YYDKDF (reference sequence). This CDR3 has 15 amino acids. V lost 2 bases and J 5 bases, leaving 15 bases between the germline ends. CDR3 loop: CATSRNQGGGYGYTF. CDR3 coding DNA: TGTGCCACCAGCAGAAACCAGGGTGGAGGGTATGGCTACACCTTC.

The chain employs TRBV7-2 and TRBJ1-2; no clear D gene. The CDR3 covers 11 residues. Germline CDR1 reads SGHTA; CDR2 reads FQGNSA. V gave up 3 bases and J gave up 8 bases, with 7 bases separating them. The CDR3 is CASSFLGGYTF. The CDR3 nucleotides are TGTGCCAGCAGCTTTCTTGGCGGCTACACCTTC.

This sequence joins TRBV27 and TRBJ2-7; D remains ambiguous. The CDR3 spans 11 residues. Germline loops: CDR1 MNHEY, CDR2 SMNVEV (reference sequence). V lost 5 bases to trimming and J lost 3 bases, with 5 bases between them. For the CDR3, the DNA is TGTGCCAGCAGTCCGGGCTACGAGCAGTACTTC. As protein: CASSPGYEQYF.

The chain couples TRBV19 to TRBJ2-7, with 7 bases matching TRBD1. With 4 bases clipped from V and 0 bases from J, the junction kept 3 bases outside the gene matches. Germline V gene data show CDR1 as LNHDA and CDR2 as SQIVND (reference sequence). The length of the CDR3 is 14 residues. DNA of the CDR3: TGTGCCAGTAGTAGGGGACAGATCTCCTACGAGCAGTACTTC. Its translation is CASSRGQISYEQYF.